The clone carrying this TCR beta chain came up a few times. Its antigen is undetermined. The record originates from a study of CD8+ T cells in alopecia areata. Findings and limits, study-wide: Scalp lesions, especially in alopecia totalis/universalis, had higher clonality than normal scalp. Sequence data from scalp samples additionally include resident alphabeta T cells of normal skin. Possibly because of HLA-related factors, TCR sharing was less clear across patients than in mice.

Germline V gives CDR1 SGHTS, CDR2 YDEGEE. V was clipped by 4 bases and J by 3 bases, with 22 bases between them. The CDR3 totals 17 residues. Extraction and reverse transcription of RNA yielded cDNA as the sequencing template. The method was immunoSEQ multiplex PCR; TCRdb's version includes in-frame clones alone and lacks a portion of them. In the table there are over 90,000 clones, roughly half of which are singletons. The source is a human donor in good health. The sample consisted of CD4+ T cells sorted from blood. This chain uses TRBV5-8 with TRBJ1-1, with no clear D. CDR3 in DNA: TGTGCCAGCAGCGAGCGGCGATGGACGTCTGGGGACACTGAAGCTTTCTTT. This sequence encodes CASSERRWTSGDTEAFF.